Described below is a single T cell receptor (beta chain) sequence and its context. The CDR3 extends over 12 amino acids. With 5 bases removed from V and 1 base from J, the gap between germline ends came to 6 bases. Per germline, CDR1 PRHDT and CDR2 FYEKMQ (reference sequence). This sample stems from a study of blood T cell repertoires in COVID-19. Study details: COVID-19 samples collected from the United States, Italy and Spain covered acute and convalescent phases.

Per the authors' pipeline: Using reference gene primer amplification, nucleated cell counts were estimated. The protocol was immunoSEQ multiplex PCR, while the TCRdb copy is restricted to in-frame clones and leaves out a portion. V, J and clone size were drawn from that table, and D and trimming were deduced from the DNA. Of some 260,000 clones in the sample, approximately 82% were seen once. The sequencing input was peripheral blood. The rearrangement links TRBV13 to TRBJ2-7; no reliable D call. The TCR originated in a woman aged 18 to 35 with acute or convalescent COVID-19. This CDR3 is CASSLESYEQYF. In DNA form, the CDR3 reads TGTGCCAGCAGCCTCGAGTCCTACGAGCAGTACTTC.